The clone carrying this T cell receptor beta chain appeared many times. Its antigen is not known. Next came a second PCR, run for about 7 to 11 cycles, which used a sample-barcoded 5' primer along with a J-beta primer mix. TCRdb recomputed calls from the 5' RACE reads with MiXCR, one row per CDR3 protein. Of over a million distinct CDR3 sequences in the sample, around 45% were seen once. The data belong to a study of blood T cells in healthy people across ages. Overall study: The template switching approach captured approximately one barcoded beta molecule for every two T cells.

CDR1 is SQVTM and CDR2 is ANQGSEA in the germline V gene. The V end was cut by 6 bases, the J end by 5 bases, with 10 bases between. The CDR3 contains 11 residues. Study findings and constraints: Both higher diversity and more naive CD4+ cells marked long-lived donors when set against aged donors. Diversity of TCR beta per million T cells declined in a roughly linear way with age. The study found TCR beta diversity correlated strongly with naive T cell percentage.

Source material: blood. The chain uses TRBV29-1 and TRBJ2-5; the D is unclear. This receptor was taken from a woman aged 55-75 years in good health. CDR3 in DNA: TGCAGCGTCTACCTCAGGGAGACCCAGTACTTC. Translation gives CSVYLRETQYF.